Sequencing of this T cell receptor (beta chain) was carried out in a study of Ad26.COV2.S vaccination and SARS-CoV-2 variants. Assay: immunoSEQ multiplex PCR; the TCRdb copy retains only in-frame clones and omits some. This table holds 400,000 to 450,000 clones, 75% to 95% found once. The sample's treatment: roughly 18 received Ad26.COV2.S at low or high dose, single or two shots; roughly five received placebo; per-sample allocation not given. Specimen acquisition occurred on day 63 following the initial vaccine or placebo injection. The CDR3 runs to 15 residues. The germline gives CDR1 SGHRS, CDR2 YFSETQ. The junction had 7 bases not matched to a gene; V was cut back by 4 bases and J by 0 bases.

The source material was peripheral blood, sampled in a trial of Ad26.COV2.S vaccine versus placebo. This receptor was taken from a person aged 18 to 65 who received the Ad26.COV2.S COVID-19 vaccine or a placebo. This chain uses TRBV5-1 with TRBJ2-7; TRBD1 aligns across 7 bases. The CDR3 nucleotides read TGCGCCAGCAGCGTAACAGGGGTGATCTCCTACGAGCAGTACTTC. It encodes CASSVTGVISYEQYF. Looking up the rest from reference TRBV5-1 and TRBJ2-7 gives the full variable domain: KAGVTQTPRYLIKTRGQQVTLSCSPISGHRSVSWYQQTPGQGLQFLFEYFSETQRNKGNFPGRFSGRQFSNSRSEMNVSTLELGDSALYLCASSVTGVISYEQYFGPGTRLTVT.